The rows below give T cell receptor beta chains drawn from one sample of a study of glioma-infiltrating T cells after dendritic cell vaccination. Clones were read by immunoSEQ multiplex PCR, and TCRdb kept only the in-frame ones, dropping some. The data hold 85,000 to 100,000 clones, with over 80% observed a single time. The starting material was blood, obtained after dendritic cell vaccination. Source of these receptors: a human donor with glioblastoma. Each CDR3 is given with its conserved first and last residue. The order of the fields is clone size, V gene, D gene, J gene, CDR3 protein, CDR3 DNA. D genes are given only for firm matches. The size entry is marked missing in some rows and otherwise reads once, few, many or a size class.

abundance: few
v_gene: TRBV27
d_gene: -
j_gene: TRBJ2-5
CDR3aa: CASSLKPGGGQETQYF
CDR3nt: TGTGCCAGCAGTTTGAAACCAGGGGGAGGCCAAGAGACCCAGTACTTC

abundance: -
v_gene: TRBV6-5
d_gene: -
j_gene: TRBJ1-3
CDR3aa: CASSYFGGLSGNTIYF
CDR3nt: TGTGCCAGCAGTTACTTTGGGGGCCTCTCTGGAAACACCATATATTTT

abundance: -
v_gene: TRBV28
d_gene: TRBD1
j_gene: TRBJ1-1
CDR3aa: CASSLAGGATILSAFF
CDR3nt: TGTGCCAGCAGTTTAGCAGGGGGCGCCACCATCCTTTCGGCTTTCTTT

abundance: -
v_gene: TRBV2
d_gene: TRBD1
j_gene: TRBJ1-2
CDR3aa: CASRLAVGQGSTYGYTF
CDR3nt: TGTGCCAGCAGGTTAGCGGTCGGACAGGGGTCGACCTATGGCTACACCTTC

abundance: -
v_gene: TRBV19
d_gene: -
j_gene: TRBJ2-2
CDR3aa: CASSITVGPTTGELFF
CDR3nt: TGTGCCAGTAGTATAACAGTCGGTCCGACCACCGGGGAGCTGTTTTTT

abundance: -
v_gene: TRBV7-9
d_gene: TRBD2
j_gene: TRBJ2-7
CDR3aa: CASSHGTSYEQYF
CDR3nt: TGTGCCAGCAGCCACGGGACTAGCTACGAGCAGTACTTC

abundance: -
v_gene: TRBV4-2
d_gene: TRBD2
j_gene: TRBJ2-3
CDR3aa: CASSQDSASGGTDTQYF
CDR3nt: TGTGCCAGCAGCCAAGATTCGGCTAGCGGAGGTACAGATACGCAGTATTTT

abundance: -
v_gene: TRBV5-1
d_gene: TRBD1
j_gene: TRBJ2-5
CDR3aa: CASSRTGAQQETQYF
CDR3nt: TGCGCCAGCAGCCGGACAGGGGCCCAGCAAGAGACCCAGTACTTC

abundance: -
v_gene: TRBV30
d_gene: -
j_gene: TRBJ1-3
CDR3aa: CAWSVGGNGNTIYF
CDR3nt: TGTGCCTGGAGTGTAGGGGGAAATGGAAACACCATATATTTT

abundance: -
v_gene: TRBV2
d_gene: -
j_gene: TRBJ1-1
CDR3aa: CATLFNMDTEAFF
CDR3nt: TGTGCCACCCTATTTAATATGGACACTGAAGCTTTCTTT

abundance: -
v_gene: TRBV11-2
d_gene: TRBD1
j_gene: TRBJ1-5
CDR3aa: CASSPTGVGQPQHF
CDR3nt: TGTGCCAGCAGCCCAACAGGGGTGGGTCAGCCCCAGCATTTT

abundance: once
v_gene: TRBV30
d_gene: -
j_gene: TRBJ1-2
CDR3aa: CAYRTANYGYTF
CDR3nt: TGTGCCTACCGGACAGCTAACTATGGCTACACCTTC

abundance: -
v_gene: TRBV27
d_gene: -
j_gene: TRBJ1-1
CDR3aa: CASSSDRNTEAFF
CDR3nt: TGTGCCAGCAGTTCGGACAGGAACACTGAAGCTTTCTTT

abundance: -
v_gene: TRBV19
d_gene: -
j_gene: TRBJ1-2
CDR3aa: CASSIVGRSKAGYTF
CDR3nt: TGTGCCAGTAGTATAGTGGGCAGATCGAAGGCTGGCTACACCTTC

abundance: -
v_gene: TRBV5-1
d_gene: TRBD2
j_gene: TRBJ2-3
CDR3aa: CASSGGGLAIRLGDTQYF
CDR3nt: TGCGCCAGCAGCGGCGGGGGGCTAGCAATCCGCTTAGGTGATACGCAGTATTTT

abundance: -
v_gene: TRBV4-1
d_gene: TRBD1
j_gene: TRBJ1-2
CDR3aa: CASSQGLDRGYGYTF
CDR3nt: TGCGCCAGCAGCCAGGGCCTCGACAGGGGGTATGGCTACACCTTC

abundance: -
v_gene: TRBV27
d_gene: TRBD2
j_gene: TRBJ2-4
CDR3aa: CASSFPGGGEYF
CDR3nt: TGTGCCAGCAGTTTCCCCGGCGGGGGGGAGTACTTC

abundance: few
v_gene: TRBV6-1
d_gene: -
j_gene: TRBJ1-2
CDR3aa: CASSQDPGGYTF
CDR3nt: TGTGCCAGCAGTCAAGACCCAGGCGGCTACACCTTC

abundance: -
v_gene: TRBV6-5
d_gene: -
j_gene: TRBJ1-2
CDR3aa: CASCRAGRRYTF
CDR3nt: TGTGCCAGCTGTCGAGCAGGGCGTCGCTACACCTTC

abundance: -
v_gene: TRBV2
d_gene: -
j_gene: TRBJ2-1
CDR3aa: CASSEGGGPYNEQFF
CDR3nt: TGTGCCAGCAGTGAAGGTGGAGGGCCGTATAATGAGCAGTTCTTC

abundance: -
v_gene: TRBV19
d_gene: -
j_gene: TRBJ1-2
CDR3aa: CASRPTAFYGYTF
CDR3nt: TGTGCCAGTAGACCGACAGCCTTTTATGGCTACACCTTC

abundance: -
v_gene: TRBV5-4
d_gene: TRBD2
j_gene: TRBJ2-7
CDR3aa: CASSPGLAYEQYF
CDR3nt: TGTGCCAGCAGCCCGGGACTAGCTTACGAGCAGTACTTC

abundance: -
v_gene: TRBV14
d_gene: -
j_gene: TRBJ2-2
CDR3aa: CASSQVSTGELFF
CDR3nt: TGTGCCAGCAGCCAAGTCTCCACCGGGGAGCTGTTTTTT

abundance: -
v_gene: TRBV29-1
d_gene: TRBD1
j_gene: TRBJ1-1
CDR3aa: CSVGGTGLSEAFF
CDR3nt: TGCAGCGTGGGTGGGACAGGGCTATCTGAAGCTTTCTTT

abundance: -
v_gene: TRBV5-1
d_gene: -
j_gene: TRBJ2-2
CDR3aa: CASSPSQARGRAGELFF
CDR3nt: TGCGCCAGCAGCCCCTCCCAAGCGAGAGGGAGAGCCGGGGAGCTGTTTTTT

abundance: once
v_gene: TRBV28
d_gene: -
j_gene: TRBJ2-1
CDR3aa: CASIAERLGEQFF
CDR3nt: TGTGCCAGCATAGCGGAAAGATTGGGTGAGCAGTTCTTC

abundance: -
v_gene: TRBV7-9
d_gene: -
j_gene: TRBJ1-1
CDR3aa: CASSLGSWNTEAFF
CDR3nt: TGTGCCAGCAGCTTAGGGAGTTGGAACACTGAAGCTTTCTTT

abundance: -
v_gene: TRBV30
d_gene: TRBD2
j_gene: TRBJ2-2
CDR3aa: CAWGSGRVAPTHTGELFF
CDR3nt: TGTGCCTGGGGTAGCGGGAGAGTAGCCCCAACCCACACCGGGGAGCTGTTTTTT

abundance: -
v_gene: TRBV28
d_gene: -
j_gene: TRBJ2-3
CDR3aa: CASSWGGSTDTQYF
CDR3nt: TGTGCCAGCAGCTGGGGGGGCAGCACAGATACGCAGTATTTT

abundance: -
v_gene: TRBV5-1
d_gene: TRBD2
j_gene: TRBJ2-1
CDR3aa: CASSWGSLAGGIGSYNEQFF
CDR3nt: TGCGCCAGCAGCTGGGGCAGCTTAGCGGGAGGAATTGGCTCCTACAATGAGCAGTTCTTC

abundance: -
v_gene: TRBV5-4
d_gene: TRBD2
j_gene: TRBJ2-2
CDR3aa: CASSYYSGPGELFF
CDR3nt: TGTGCCAGCAGCTATTATAGCGGGCCCGGGGAGCTGTTTTTT

abundance: -
v_gene: TRBV2
d_gene: TRBD2
j_gene: TRBJ2-7
CDR3aa: CASCPGTSHEQYF
CDR3nt: TGTGCCAGCTGCCCCGGGACTAGTCACGAGCAGTACTTC

abundance: -
v_gene: TRBV5-4
d_gene: TRBD1
j_gene: TRBJ2-1
CDR3aa: CASSLDRGNEQFF
CDR3nt: TGTGCCAGCAGCTTGGACAGGGGCAATGAGCAGTTCTTC

abundance: -
v_gene: TRBV29-1
d_gene: -
j_gene: TRBJ2-7
CDR3aa: CSVDGGLGTRIYEQYF
CDR3nt: TGCAGCGTTGATGGCGGACTCGGGACTCGGATCTACGAGCAGTACTTC

abundance: once
v_gene: TRBV29-1
d_gene: -
j_gene: TRBJ2-1
CDR3aa: CSVLRQPTYNEQFF
CDR3nt: TGCAGCGTTTTAAGACAACCTACCTACAATGAGCAGTTCTTC

abundance: once
v_gene: TRBV19
d_gene: -
j_gene: TRBJ1-5
CDR3aa: CASSTSGGRDQPQHF
CDR3nt: TGTGCCAGTAGTACTTCGGGGGGAAGGGATCAGCCCCAGCATTTT

abundance: -
v_gene: TRBV5-4
d_gene: -
j_gene: TRBJ2-1
CDR3aa: CASSLGQDSYNEQFF
CDR3nt: TGTGCCAGCAGCTTGGGGCAAGACTCCTACAATGAGCAGTTCTTC

abundance: -
v_gene: TRBV6-4
d_gene: -
j_gene: TRBJ2-3
CDR3aa: CASSQQGVTTDTQYF
CDR3nt: TGTGCCAGCAGTCAACAGGGAGTAACTACAGATACGCAGTATTTT

abundance: few
v_gene: TRBV6-6
d_gene: -
j_gene: TRBJ2-2
CDR3aa: CAVGSGAAGELFF
CDR3nt: TGTGCCGTGGGGAGTGGCGCCGCCGGGGAGCTGTTTTTT

abundance: few
v_gene: TRBV2
d_gene: -
j_gene: TRBJ1-2
CDR3aa: CASTRGLTGVNYGYTF
CDR3nt: TGTGCCAGCACCCGAGGATTGACAGGCGTTAACTATGGCTACACCTTC

abundance: -
v_gene: TRBV5-1
d_gene: -
j_gene: TRBJ1-1
CDR3aa: CASSVELGRLNTEAFF
CDR3nt: TGCGCCAGCAGCGTCGAACTGGGGCGGCTGAACACTGAAGCTTTCTTT

abundance: -
v_gene: TRBV6-6
d_gene: -
j_gene: TRBJ1-5
CDR3aa: CASSYSRVSNQPQHF
CDR3nt: TGTGCCAGCAGTTACTCGAGGGTTAGCAATCAGCCCCAGCATTTT

abundance: -
v_gene: TRBV6-1
d_gene: TRBD1
j_gene: TRBJ1-6
CDR3aa: CASSEDRGGGWGTLHF
CDR3nt: TGTGCCAGCAGTGAGGACAGGGGTGGTGGTTGGGGGACCCTCCACTTT

abundance: -
v_gene: TRBV7-3
d_gene: TRBD1
j_gene: TRBJ1-1
CDR3aa: CASAEQGATEAFF
CDR3nt: TGTGCCAGCGCCGAACAGGGGGCGACTGAAGCTTTCTTT

abundance: -
v_gene: TRBV2
d_gene: TRBD2
j_gene: TRBJ2-3
CDR3aa: CASARETYTDTQYF
CDR3nt: TGTGCCAGCGCGCGGGAGACCTACACAGATACGCAGTATTTT

abundance: -
v_gene: TRBV28
d_gene: TRBD1
j_gene: TRBJ1-2
CDR3aa: CASGPGTAYGYTF
CDR3nt: TGTGCCAGCGGACCTGGGACAGCCTATGGCTACACCTTC

abundance: -
v_gene: TRBV15
d_gene: -
j_gene: TRBJ2-7
CDR3aa: CATSRSHSEQYF
CDR3nt: TGTGCCACCAGCAGATCTCACTCGGAGCAGTACTTC

abundance: -
v_gene: TRBV5-1
d_gene: TRBD1
j_gene: TRBJ2-5
CDR3aa: CASSLGQGVQETQYF
CDR3nt: TGCGCCAGCAGCTTGGGACAGGGGGTCCAAGAGACCCAGTACTTC